Shown below are 19 T cell receptor beta chains from a single sample sequenced in a study of vaccination and CD4 T cells after COVID-19. Time point here: late sampling 161 to 241 days after vaccination in a few convalescent patients. Treatment of the sample: approximately 11-day PBMC culture with coronavirus spike peptide pools or control peptides (ViraFEST assay). The Oncomine TCR Beta short-read assay generated sequence data from the DNA of cultured CD4+ T cells. TCRdb redid the calling of the PCR reads with MiXCR, one entry per CDR3 protein. Altogether fewer than 25,000 distinct CDR3 sequences are present, roughly two fifths being singletons, with the ten largest covering 25% to 30%. No antigen has been assigned to these receptors. The starting material was CD4+ T cells from blood, cultured in vitro, obtained about 7 months after SARS-CoV-2 vaccination. These receptor sequences come from a human donor who had recovered from COVID-19.

The chain joins TRBV24-1 to TRBJ2-1; D possibly uses TRBD1 or TRBD2 (6 bases each). Trimming cost V 4 bases and J 3 bases, with 18 bases left between them. Germline values: CDR1 KGHDR, CDR2 SFDVKD. CDR3 size: 17 residues. This chain's CDR3 is CATSEFAGIGGYNEQFF. The CDR3 DNA is TGTGCCACCAGTGAGTTTGCGGGGATAGGGGGCTACAATGAGCAGTTCTTC.

This clonotype was picked up a small number of times. The chain combines TRBV20-1 with TRBJ1-3; maybe TRBD1 (6 bases). Trimming stripped 4 bases from V and 2 bases from J, with 12 bases between. Germline values: CDR1 DFQATT, CDR2 SNEGSKA (reference sequence). The CDR3 covers 14 residues. The CDR3 region has the DNA TGCAGTGCTACGCAACCAGGGGCTGGAAACACCATATATTTT. Residues: CSATQPGAGNTIYF.

This clonotype was picked up a small number of times. V gene TRBV24-1 combines with J gene TRBJ2-5, with a weak D call TRBD2 (6 bases). With 0 bases removed from V and 5 bases from J, the gap between germline ends came to 12 bases. The length of the CDR3 is 15 residues. CDR1 KGHDR and CDR2 SFDVKD come from the germline V gene. CDR3 in DNA: TGTGCCACCAGTGATTTGCGGGGGTATGAGGAGACCCAGTACTTC. This translates into CATSDLRGYEETQYF.

This chain links TRBV5-4 with TRBJ2-1; 11 bases align to TRBD1. The junction had 7 bases not matched to a gene; V was cut back by 3 bases and J by 8 bases. The CDR3 has 15 amino acids. The germline V gene encodes CDR1 SGHNT and CDR2 YYREEE (reference sequence). In DNA form, the CDR3 reads TGTGCCAGCAGCTGGGGGGACAGGGGGTTGCATGAGCAGTTCTTC. Its protein product is CASSWGDRGLHEQFF.

This clonotype was found once. This chain connects TRBV6-1 to TRBJ1-5, with TRBD1 matching over 11 bases. Looked up from germline, CDR1 is MNHNS and CDR2 is SASEGT. This CDR3 has 20 residues. Trimming took 2 bases from V and 0 from J; bases not matched to a gene: 12. DNA for the CDR3: TGTGCCAGCAGTGAAAGCGGGACAGGGGGGTCCGAACATAGCAATCAGCCCCAGCATTTT. Translated, it gives CASSESGTGGSEHSNQPQHF.

Only a few counts were recorded for this clonotype. Written as DNA, the CDR3 is TGTGCCAGCAGCCCCAGGGCAATGACGGAGACCCAGTACTTC. It yields the protein CASSPRAMTETQYF. This rearrangement joins TRBV11-3 to TRBJ2-5; maybe TRBD1 (5 bases). The CDR3 has 14 residues. Trimming pared 5 bases from V and 5 bases from J, leaving 15 bases between. In germline, CDR1 is SGHNT, CDR2 YENEEA.

The chain recombines TRBV19 with TRBJ2-1; possibly TRBD2 for D (5 bases). The CDR3 length is 13 residues. CDR1 and CDR2 (germline): LNHDA, SQIVND (reference sequence). V lost 4 bases, J lost 4 bases, and 8 bases lay in between. CDR3 sequence: CASSTGIYNEQFF. CDR3 DNA: TGTGCCAGTAGTACCGGGATATACAATGAGCAGTTCTTC.

This clonotype was observed a few times. The chain employs TRBV6-1 and TRBJ1-2; 8 positions agree with TRBD1. The junction had 5 bases not matched to a gene; V was cut back by 6 bases and J by 5 bases. Per the germline V gene, CDR1 is MNHNS and CDR2 is SASEGT. CDR3 size: 13 residues. The CDR3 DNA follows: TGTGCCAGCAGACCGACAGGGGAGTATGGCTACACCTTC. Amino acid sequence: CASRPTGEYGYTF.

The chain has TRBV12-3 or TRBV12-4 and TRBJ2-7, with D possibly matching TRBD1 (6 bases). Trimming took 6 bases from V and 12 from J, leaving 21 bases between them. CDR3 length: 13 residues. CDR3 DNA: TGTGCCAGCAGCCTGGACAGATTCGCAGAGGTGTACTTC. Translating it yields CASSLDRFAEVYF.

The V gene is TRBV19, the J gene TRBJ2-1, with 7 bases fitting TRBD2. The germline V gene encodes CDR1 LNHDA and CDR2 SQIVND (reference sequence). The CDR3 has 13 residues. The junction had 7 bases not matched to a gene; V was cut back by 6 bases and J by 8 bases. CDR3 protein: CASSGGTPYEQFF. The CDR3 region has the DNA TGTGCCAGTAGCGGGGGGACCCCCTATGAGCAGTTCTTC.

This clonotype was observed a few times. This chain connects TRBV28 to TRBJ1-6; no firm D call. Trimming pared 5 bases from V and 0 bases from J, leaving 11 bases between. Germline values: CDR1 MDHEN, CDR2 SYDVKM. CDR3 length: 16 amino acids. The DNA for the CDR3 is TGTGCCAGCAGTGTCGCTGGGAGCTCCTATAATTCACCCCTCCACTTT. Its translation is CASSVAGSSYNSPLHF.

The chain carries TRBV20-1 and TRBJ2-5; perhaps TRBD2 as D (6 bases). Germline V CDR1 and CDR2: DFQATT, SNEGSKA (reference sequence). V shed 4 bases and J shed 9 bases, with 18 bases lying between them. The CDR3 consists of 13 residues. CDR3 sequence reads: CSATTGLLESQYF. As DNA, the CDR3 is TGCAGTGCTACGACGGGACTCCTTGAGTCCCAGTACTTC.

The gene calls are TRBV20-1 and TRBJ2-3; D possibly uses TRBD1 or TRBD2 (5 bases each). The CDR3 covers 14 residues. V was cut by 3 bases and J by 3 bases, with 13 bases left in between. Germline loops: CDR1 DFQATT, CDR2 SNEGSKA (reference sequence). CDR3 nucleotide sequence: TGCAGTGCTAGTGACGTTGGGGGTACAGATACGCAGTATTTT. Protein: CSASDVGGTDTQYF.

The chain couples TRBV6-1 to TRBJ2-1, with D tentatively TRBD2 (6 bases). From germline, CDR1 is MNHNS and CDR2 SASEGT. There are 18 residues in the CDR3. V dropped 6 bases and J dropped 1 base, with 22 bases sitting between them. The DNA for the CDR3 is TGTGCCAGCAGCTTGGATGCTCATGGGAGCGGGTCCTACAATGAGCAGTTCTTC. Encoded protein: CASSLDAHGSGSYNEQFF.

The gene calls are TRBV6-1 and TRBJ1-5; no reliable D call. CDR1 is MNHNS, CDR2 SASEGT, per germline. This CDR3 is 13 amino acids long. The V and J ends lost 1 base and 4 bases respectively, with 5 bases between them. The CDR3 region is CASSEGYNQPQHF. The CDR3 DNA sequence: TGTGCCAGCAGTGAAGGGTATAATCAGCCCCAGCATTTT.

This clonotype was observed a few times. The V call is TRBV28, the J call TRBJ2-5, with 12 bases fitting TRBD2. V dropped 6 bases and J dropped 5; count of bases not matched to a gene: 13. The CDR3 covers 17 residues. Germline CDR1 is MDHEN and CDR2 is SYDVKM. CDR3 amino acids: CASSSSLAGGPRETQYF. CDR3 sequence (DNA): TGTGCCAGCAGCTCCTCCCTAGCGGGAGGGCCTCGGGAGACCCAGTACTTC.

Only a few counts were recorded for this clonotype. The J gene is TRBJ1-5, the V gene TRBV7-8; no clear D. The CDR3 consists of 15 residues. Per germline, CDR1 SGHVS and CDR2 FQNEAQ. With 0 bases removed from V and 4 bases from J, the gap between germline ends came to 10 bases. In DNA form, the CDR3 reads TGTGCCAGCAGCTTAGCTGGTTGGGTTAATCAGCCCCAGCATTTT. As protein: CASSLAGWVNQPQHF.

V is TRBV6-1 and J is TRBJ1-2, with 9 bases matching TRBD1. The junction had 4 bases not matched to a gene; V was cut back by 3 bases and J by 2 bases. Germline V gene data show CDR1 as MNHNS and CDR2 as SASEGT. The CDR3 consists of 15 residues. DNA of the CDR3: TGTGCCAGCAGTGAGAGGACAGGGGAGAACTATGGCTACACCTTC. Translated: CASSERTGENYGYTF.

This clonotype showed up just a few times. The chain carries TRBV7-2 and TRBJ2-1, with TRBD2 identical over 11 bases. With 5 bases clipped from V and 8 bases from J, the junction kept 8 bases outside the gene matches. The germline gives CDR1 SGHTA, CDR2 FQGNSA. The CDR3 covers 15 residues. The CDR3 here is CASSDFYSGGDEQFF. CDR3 DNA: TGTGCCAGCAGCGATTTCTATAGCGGGGGGGATGAGCAGTTCTTC.